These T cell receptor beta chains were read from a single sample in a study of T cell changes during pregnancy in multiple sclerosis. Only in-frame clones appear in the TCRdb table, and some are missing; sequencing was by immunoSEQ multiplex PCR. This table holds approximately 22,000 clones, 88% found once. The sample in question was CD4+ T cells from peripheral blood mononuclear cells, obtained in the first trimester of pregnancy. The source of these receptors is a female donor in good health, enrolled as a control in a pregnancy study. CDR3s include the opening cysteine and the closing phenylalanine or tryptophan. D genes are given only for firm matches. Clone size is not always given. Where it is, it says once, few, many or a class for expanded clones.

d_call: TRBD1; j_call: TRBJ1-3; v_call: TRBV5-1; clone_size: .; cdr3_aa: CASSMTGALSGNTIYF; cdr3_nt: TGCGCCAGCAGCATGACAGGGGCCCTCTCTGGAAACACCATATATTTT
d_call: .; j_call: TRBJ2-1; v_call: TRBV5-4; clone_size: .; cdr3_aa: CASSLASNEQFF; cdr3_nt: TGTGCCAGCAGCTTGGCTAGCAATGAGCAGTTCTTC
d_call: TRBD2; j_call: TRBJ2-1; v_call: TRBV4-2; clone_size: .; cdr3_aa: CASSPGTSAYNEQFF; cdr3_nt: TGTGCCAGCAGCCCTGGGACTAGCGCATACAATGAGCAGTTCTTC
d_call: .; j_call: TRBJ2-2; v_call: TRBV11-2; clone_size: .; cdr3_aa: CASSQTTGELFF; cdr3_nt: TGTGCCAGCAGCCAGACAACCGGGGAGCTGTTTTTT
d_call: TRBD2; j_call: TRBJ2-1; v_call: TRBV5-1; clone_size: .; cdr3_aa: CASSFTGTTYNEQFF; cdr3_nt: TGCGCCAGCAGCTTTACCGGGACTACCTACAATGAGCAGTTCTTC
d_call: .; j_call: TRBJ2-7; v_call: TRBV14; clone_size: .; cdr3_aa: CASSQDGSYEQYF; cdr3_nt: TGTGCCAGCAGCCAAGATGGCAGCTACGAGCAGTACTTC
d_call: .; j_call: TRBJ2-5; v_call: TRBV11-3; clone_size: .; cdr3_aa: CASSLGQVETQYF; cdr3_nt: TGTGCCAGCAGCTTAGGACAGGTAGAGACCCAGTACTTC
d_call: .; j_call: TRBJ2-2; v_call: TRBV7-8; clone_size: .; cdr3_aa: CASSLVVGGGGLAGELFF; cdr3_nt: TGTGCCAGCAGCTTAGTGGTTGGCGGGGGCGGCTTGGCCGGGGAGCTGTTTTTT
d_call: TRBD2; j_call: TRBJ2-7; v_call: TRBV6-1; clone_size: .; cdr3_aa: CASASGSSGRPEQYF; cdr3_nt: TGTGCCAGCGCCTCCGGTTCTAGCGGGAGACCCGAGCAGTACTTC
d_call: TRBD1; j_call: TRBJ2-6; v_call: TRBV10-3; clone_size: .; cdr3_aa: CAIFGTGLHSGANVLTF; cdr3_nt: TGTGCCATCTTTGGGACAGGGTTACACTCTGGGGCCAACGTCCTGACTTTC
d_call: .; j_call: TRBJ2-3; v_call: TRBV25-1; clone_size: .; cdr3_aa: CASSQTGTPRGTQYF; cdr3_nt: TGTGCCAGCAGCCAGACCGGGACACCCCGGGGTACGCAGTATTTT
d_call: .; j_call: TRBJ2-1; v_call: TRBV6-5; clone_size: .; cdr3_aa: CASSAGTGPNEQFF; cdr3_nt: TGTGCCAGCAGTGCCGGGACTGGCCCCAATGAGCAGTTCTTC
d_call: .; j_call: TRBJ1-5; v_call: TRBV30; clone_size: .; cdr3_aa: CAWSDSTNQPQHF; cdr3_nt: TGTGCCTGGAGTGACTCAACCAATCAGCCCCAGCATTTT
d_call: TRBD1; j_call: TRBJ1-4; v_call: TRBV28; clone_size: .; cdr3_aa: CASRGQGSEKLFF; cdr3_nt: TGTGCCAGCAGAGGACAGGGAAGTGAAAAACTGTTTTTT
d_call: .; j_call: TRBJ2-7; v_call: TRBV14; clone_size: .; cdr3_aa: CASSQEQGTGLAWNEQYF; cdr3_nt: TGTGCCAGCAGCCAAGAGCAGGGGACGGGGCTAGCTTGGAACGAGCAGTACTTC
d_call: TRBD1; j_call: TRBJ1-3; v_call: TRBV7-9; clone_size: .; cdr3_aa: CASSLGQTGTGNTIYF; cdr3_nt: TGTGCCAGCAGCTTGGGACAGACGGGTACTGGAAACACCATATATTTT
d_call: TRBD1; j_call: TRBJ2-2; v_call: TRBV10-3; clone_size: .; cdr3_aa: CAISERTGFRNGELFF; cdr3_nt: TGTGCCATCAGTGAACGGACAGGGTTTCGAAACGGGGAGCTGTTTTTT
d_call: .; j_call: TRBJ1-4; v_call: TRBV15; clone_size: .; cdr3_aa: CATSPTRWGLAEEKLFF; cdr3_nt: TGTGCCACCAGCCCAACACGTTGGGGGCTGGCAGAGGAAAAACTGTTTTTT
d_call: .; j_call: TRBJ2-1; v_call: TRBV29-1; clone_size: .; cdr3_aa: CSVLDSGLLNEQFF; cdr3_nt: TGCAGCGTACTGGACAGTGGCCTCCTTAATGAGCAGTTCTTC
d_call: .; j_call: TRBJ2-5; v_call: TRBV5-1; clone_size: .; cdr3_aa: CASSLGGGGTETQYF; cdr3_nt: TGCGCCAGCAGCTTGGGCGGCGGCGGAACAGAGACCCAGTACTTC
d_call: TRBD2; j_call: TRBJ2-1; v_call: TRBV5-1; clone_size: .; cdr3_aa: CASSLSGLAGGNEQFF; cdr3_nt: TGCGCCAGCAGCTTGTCGGGTCTAGCGGGAGGGAATGAGCAGTTCTTC
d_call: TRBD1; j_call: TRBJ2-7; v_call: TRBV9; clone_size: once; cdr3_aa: CASSPDRGTYEQYF; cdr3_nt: TGTGCCAGCAGTCCGGACAGGGGGACCTACGAGCAGTACTTC
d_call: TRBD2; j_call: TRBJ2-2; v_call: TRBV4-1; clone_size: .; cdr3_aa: CASSQASGRNTGELFF; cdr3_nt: TGCGCCAGCAGCCAAGCCAGCGGGAGGAACACCGGGGAGCTGTTTTTT
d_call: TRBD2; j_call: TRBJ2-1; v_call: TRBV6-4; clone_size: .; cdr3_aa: CASSHPRGEQFF; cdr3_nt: TGTGCCAGCAGTCATCCGCGGGGGGAGCAGTTCTTC
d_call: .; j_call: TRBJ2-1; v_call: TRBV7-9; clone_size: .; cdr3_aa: CASSLGGADNEQFF; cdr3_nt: TGTGCCAGCAGCTTAGGCGGGGCCGACAATGAGCAGTTCTTC
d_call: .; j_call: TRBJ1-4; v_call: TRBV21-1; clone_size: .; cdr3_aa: CASTGPGGVELFF; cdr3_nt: TGTGCCAGCACAGGTCCGGGGGGTGTCGAACTGTTTTTT
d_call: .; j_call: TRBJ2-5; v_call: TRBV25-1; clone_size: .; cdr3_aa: CASSELVSQETQYF; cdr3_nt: TGTGCCAGCAGTGAATTGGTCAGCCAAGAGACCCAGTACTTC
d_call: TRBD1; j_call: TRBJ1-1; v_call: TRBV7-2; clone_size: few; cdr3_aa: CASSRDRAIYTEAFF; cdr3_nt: TGTGCCAGCAGCCGGGACAGGGCAATTTACACTGAAGCTTTCTTT
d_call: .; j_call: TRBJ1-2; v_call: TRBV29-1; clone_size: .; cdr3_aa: CSVDKGVKDGYTF; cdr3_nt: TGCAGCGTTGATAAGGGGGTTAAGGATGGCTACACCTTC
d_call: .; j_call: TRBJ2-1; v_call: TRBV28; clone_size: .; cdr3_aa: CASSFGNRAYNEQFF; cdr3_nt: TGTGCCAGCAGTTTTGGTAACAGGGCCTACAATGAGCAGTTCTTC
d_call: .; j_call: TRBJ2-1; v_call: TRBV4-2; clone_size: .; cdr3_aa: CASSQEWLEVQFF; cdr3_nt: TGTGCCAGCAGCCAAGAGTGGTTAGAGGTTCAGTTCTTC
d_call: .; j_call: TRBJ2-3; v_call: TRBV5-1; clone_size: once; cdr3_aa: CASSSKTQTDTQYF; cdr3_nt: TGCGCCAGCAGCTCTAAAACACAGACAGATACGCAGTATTTT
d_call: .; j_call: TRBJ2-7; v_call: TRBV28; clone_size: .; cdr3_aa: CASRTPLGGSSYEQYF; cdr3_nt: TGTGCCAGCAGGACGCCCCTGGGAGGCAGCTCCTACGAGCAGTACTTC
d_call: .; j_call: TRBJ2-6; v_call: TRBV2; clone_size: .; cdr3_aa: CASSSGGIGGANVLTF; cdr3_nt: TGTGCCAGCAGTTCCGGGGGAATTGGTGGGGCCAACGTCCTGACTTTC
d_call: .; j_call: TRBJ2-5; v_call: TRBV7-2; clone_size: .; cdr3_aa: CASSLVARQETQYF; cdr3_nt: TGTGCCAGCAGCTTAGTCGCTAGACAAGAGACCCAGTACTTC
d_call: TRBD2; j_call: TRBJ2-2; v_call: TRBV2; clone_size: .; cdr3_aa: CASSETGRGGLGTGELFF; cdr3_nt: TGTGCCAGCAGTGAAACGGGGCGGGGGGGCCTCGGCACCGGGGAGCTGTTTTTT
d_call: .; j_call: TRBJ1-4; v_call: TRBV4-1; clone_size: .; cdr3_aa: CASSPMPGDPEKLFF; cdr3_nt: TGCGCCAGCAGCCCTATGCCAGGCGACCCAGAAAAACTGTTTTTT
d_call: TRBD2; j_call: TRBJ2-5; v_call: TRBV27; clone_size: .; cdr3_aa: CASSLLKPGLAGETQYF; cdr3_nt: TGTGCCAGCAGTCTACTTAAACCGGGACTAGCGGGAGAGACCCAGTACTTC
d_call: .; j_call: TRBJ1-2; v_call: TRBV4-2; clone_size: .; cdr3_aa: CASSQESFRNYGYTF; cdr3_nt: TGTGCCAGCAGCCAAGAGAGTTTTCGAAACTATGGCTACACCTTC
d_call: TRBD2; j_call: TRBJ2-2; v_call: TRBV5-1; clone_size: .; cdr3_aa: CASSLVAGEGTGELFF; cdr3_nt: TGCGCCAGCAGCTTGGTAGCGGGAGAAGGCACCGGGGAGCTGTTTTTT
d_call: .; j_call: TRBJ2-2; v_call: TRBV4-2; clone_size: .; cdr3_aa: CASSQVGGTGELFF; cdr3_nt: TGTGCCAGCAGCCAAGTTGGCGGCACCGGGGAGCTGTTTTTT
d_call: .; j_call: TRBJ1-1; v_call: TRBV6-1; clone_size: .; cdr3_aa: CASRTDSRTEAFF; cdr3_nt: TGTGCCAGCAGAACTGACAGTCGCACTGAAGCTTTCTTT
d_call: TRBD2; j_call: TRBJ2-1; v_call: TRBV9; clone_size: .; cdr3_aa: CASSVGGGYNEQFF; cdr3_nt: TGTGCCAGCAGCGTCGGGGGGGGCTACAATGAGCAGTTCTTC
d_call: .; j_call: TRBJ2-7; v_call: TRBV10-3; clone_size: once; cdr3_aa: CAITNRQAYEQYF; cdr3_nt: TGTGCCATCACCAACCGACAGGCCTACGAGCAGTACTTC
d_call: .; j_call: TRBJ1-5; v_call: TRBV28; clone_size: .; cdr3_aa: CASMRAISSNQPQHF; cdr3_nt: TGTGCCAGCATGAGGGCAATTTCTAGCAATCAGCCCCAGCATTTT
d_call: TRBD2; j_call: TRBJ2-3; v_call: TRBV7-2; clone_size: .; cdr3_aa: CASSWRTSGRGGTDTQYF; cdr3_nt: TGTGCCAGCAGCTGGAGGACTAGCGGGAGGGGGGGCACAGATACGCAGTATTTT
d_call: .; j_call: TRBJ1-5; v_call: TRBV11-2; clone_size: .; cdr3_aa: CASSQSSENQPQHF; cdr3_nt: TGTGCCAGCAGCCAAAGCAGCGAAAATCAGCCCCAGCATTTT
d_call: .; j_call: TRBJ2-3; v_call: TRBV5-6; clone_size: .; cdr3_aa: CASSSWGGTGDTQYF; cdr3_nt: TGTGCCAGCAGCTCATGGGGCGGGACCGGGGATACGCAGTATTTT
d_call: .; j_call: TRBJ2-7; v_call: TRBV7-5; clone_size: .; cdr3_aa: CARSPGTGREQYF; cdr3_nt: TGTGCCAGAAGCCCGGGGACAGGTCGGGAGCAGTACTTC
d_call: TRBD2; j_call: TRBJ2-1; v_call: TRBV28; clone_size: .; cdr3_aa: CASTPGGSYNEQFF; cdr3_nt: TGTGCCAGCACCCCGGGAGGCTCCTACAATGAGCAGTTCTTC
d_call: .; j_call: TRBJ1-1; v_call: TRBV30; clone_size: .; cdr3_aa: CACASQRNTEAFF; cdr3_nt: TGTGCCTGCGCATCACAGAGAAACACTGAAGCTTTCTTT
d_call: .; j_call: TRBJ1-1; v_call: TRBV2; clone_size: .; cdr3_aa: CASSLQGITEAFF; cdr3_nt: TGTGCCAGCAGCCTACAGGGAATCACTGAAGCTTTCTTT
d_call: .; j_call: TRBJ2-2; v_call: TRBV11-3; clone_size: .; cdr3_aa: CASSHTVDTGELFF; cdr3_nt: TGTGCCAGCAGCCATACGGTGGACACCGGGGAGCTGTTTTTT